One sample yielded the 21 T cell receptor beta chains listed below, sequenced in a study of read filtering for tumor transcriptome and immune sequencing (dated by TCRdb to 2018 to 2020). The run used an Illumina HiSeq 4000. TCR libraries were built from approximately 0.4 ug RNA with the Immunoverse kit, using molecular barcoded adaptors covering alpha/delta and beta/gamma chains. In TCRdb, the public reads were trimmed at Q25 with fastp and aligned with MiXCR, with productive beta chains retained. Rows are combined by CDR3 protein, so each entry shows the most common genes and DNA. The sample table holds roughly 68,000 distinct CDR3 sequences, of which about 14% were seen once. The top ten hold approximately 50% of the sample. The sequencing sample was made of a population of CD138-negative cells sorted from bone marrow. The meaning of the sample's cell subset or site label: bone marrow mononuclear cells depleted of CD138+ plasma/myeloma cells by negative magnetic selection. These receptors were obtained from a donor at least 40 years old with multiple myeloma.

This clonotype was picked up many times. The chain has TRBV5-1 and TRBJ1-2; no clear D. This CDR3 region has 16 residues. CDR1 SGHRS and CDR2 YFSETQ come from the germline V gene. Trimming took off 3 bases at V and 4 bases at J, with 19 bases between the two ends. CDR3 in amino acids: CASSSPKEGRSYGYTF. DNA of the CDR3: TGCGCCAGCAGCTCCCCTAAGGAGGGTAGGAGCTATGGCTACACCTTC.

The sample holds many counts of this clonotype. The V call is TRBV7-2, the J call TRBJ2-2; 10 nucleotides agree with TRBD2. Per germline, CDR1 SGHTA and CDR2 FQGNSA. Trimming took 4 bases from V and 6 from J; bases not matched to a gene: 2. The CDR3 has 14 residues. The CDR3, as DNA: TGTGCCAGCAGCTCCGGGACTAGCGCCGGGGAGCTGTTTTTT. It yields the protein CASSSGTSAGELFF.

This clonotype was seen repeatedly, ten times or more. This chain uses TRBV20-1 with TRBJ2-7; 10 nucleotides match TRBD1. Germline values: CDR1 DFQATT, CDR2 SNEGSKA (reference sequence). Trimming at V came to 2 bases and at J to 3 bases, leaving 7 bases not matched to a gene. The CDR3 runs to 15 residues. The CDR3 sequence is CSARSKRTGGYEQYF. The CDR3 DNA sequence: TGCAGTGCTAGATCGAAGCGGACAGGGGGCTACGAGCAGTACTTC.

This clonotype was detected only a few times. The genes are TRBV30 and TRBJ2-7; no clear D gene. V lost 3 bases, J lost 2 bases, and 14 bases lay in between. The CDR3 sequence is 14 residues long. Germline loops: CDR1 GTSNPN, CDR2 SVGIG (reference sequence). CDR3 DNA: TGTGCCTGGAGCGGAGTGCACCGTACCTACGAGCAGTACTTC. Its translation: CAWSGVHRTYEQYF.

The chain links TRBV12-3 or TRBV12-4 to TRBJ1-1; D is undetermined. The CDR3 runs 13 residues. The V end was cut by 3 bases, the J end by 1 base, with 6 bases between. CDR3 amino acids: CASSLFENTEAFF. As DNA, the CDR3 is TGTGCCAGCAGTTTGTTTGAGAACACTGAAGCTTTCTTT.

This chain's CDR3 is CASSLSPFTTGELFF. For the CDR3, the DNA is TGTGCCAGCAGCCTATCCCCTTTTACCACCGGGGAGCTGTTTTTT. The rearrangement uses TRBV7-8 and TRBJ2-2, with unresolved D. Germline V lookup: CDR1 SGHVS, CDR2 FQNEAQ. The CDR3 is 15 residues long. Trimming left V 5 bases short and J 4 bases short, with 14 bases between.

Concerning this clonotype itself: The missing conserved phenylalanine or tryptophan at the end of this CDR3 makes a read error likely. The V and J genes are TRBV4-1 and TRBJ2-7; D possibly matches TRBD1 or TRBD2 (6 bases each). The CDR3 is 15 amino acids. The germline CDR1 and CDR2 sequences are MGHRA and YSYEKL. Trimming removed 1 base from V and 2 bases from J, with 12 bases in between. The CDR3 region is CASSQVTGTPYEQYS. The CDR3 DNA sequence: TGCGCCAGCAGCCAAGTAACAGGGACTCCCTACGAGCAGTACTCC.

This clonotype was counted ten times or more. The V and J genes are TRBV7-2 and TRBJ2-1, with 15 nucleotides matching TRBD2. The CDR3 spans 14 residues. Germline CDR1 reads SGHTA; CDR2 reads FQGNSA. The J segment lost 14 bases and the V segment lost 5 bases, leaving 7 bases of the junction unmatched. The CDR3 DNA is TGTGCCAGCAGCCAAGGACTAGCGGGAGGGCCAGAGTTCTTC. Protein: CASSQGLAGGPEFF.

This clonotype was detected many times. V and J are TRBV29-1 and TRBJ2-7; 11 bases agree with TRBD1. The CDR3 runs 14 residues. Germline-derived CDR1 and CDR2 are SQVTM and ANQGSEA. With 5 bases clipped from V and 5 bases from J, the junction kept 8 bases outside the gene matches. CDR3 region: CSVSAGTGGHEQYF. CDR3 bases: TGCAGCGTTTCTGCCGGGACAGGGGGACACGAGCAGTACTTC.

The rearrangement uses TRBV4-1 and TRBJ1-1, with 9 positions matching TRBD1. Germline V gives CDR1 MGHRA, CDR2 YSYEKL. V shed 1 base and J 5 bases; nucleotides not matched to a gene: 5. This CDR3 region has 15 residues. The CDR3 DNA follows: TGCGCCAGCAGCCAAGGCGGACAGGGGAGGACTGAAGCTTTCTTT. Encoded protein: CASSQGGQGRTEAFF.

This clonotype was recorded a few times. A much larger clone is a single base away; this may be a read error. The chain links TRBV20-1 to TRBJ2-3; TRBD2 agrees at 9 bases. Germline CDR1 DFQATT, CDR2 SNEGSKA (reference sequence). The CDR3 has 15 amino acids. J gave up 6 bases and V 3 bases, and 10 bases lay outside the gene matches. Here the CDR3 reads CSASGSSGGFDTQYF. The CDR3 DNA sequence: TGCAGTGCTAGTGGTAGTAGCGGGGGTTTCGATACGCAGTATTTT.

The CDR3 DNA is TGTGCCAGCAGCCCACACGAAGCGGGACCCACCTACGAGCAGTACTTC. Its translation: CASSPHEAGPTYEQYF. The chain carries TRBV12-3 or TRBV12-4 and TRBJ2-7; 7 nucleotides match TRBD2. Germline trimming cut 6 bases from V and 2 bases from J; bases unmatched to any gene: 13. The CDR3 sequence is 16 residues long.

The table lists this clonotype with many counts. J is TRBJ1-1 and V is TRBV4-1, with 8 nucleotides matching TRBD1. Germline V lookup: CDR1 MGHRA, CDR2 YSYEKL. The CDR3 is made up of 14 amino acids. V shed 0 bases, J shed 11 bases, and the junction held 8 bases outside the gene matches. CDR3 in amino acids: CASSQEETGAFAFF. The DNA for the CDR3 is TGCGCCAGCAGCCAAGAAGAGACAGGGGCTTTTGCTTTCTTT.

With respect to this clonotype: Germline is not matched at one junction end, which may reflect a read error. The chain couples TRBV5-1 to TRBJ2-5; D not certain. CDR3 length: 15 amino acids. Germline CDR1 reads SGHRS; CDR2 reads YFSETQ. The CDR3 reads CASSLDSMAIETRYF. CDR3 nucleotides: TGCGCCAGCAGCTTGGATTCGATGGCCATAGAGACCCGGTACTTC.

This clonotype has a count of ten or more. The chain carries TRBV20-1 and TRBJ2-3; 11 nucleotides match TRBD2. V was pared by 6 bases and J by 2 bases, with 4 bases of the junction left unmatched. Looked up from germline, CDR1 is DFQATT and CDR2 is SNEGSKA (reference sequence). The CDR3 has 14 amino acids. The CDR3 DNA follows: TGCAGTGCCCCGACTAGCGGGAACACAGATACGCAGTATTTT. Protein product: CSAPTSGNTDTQYF.

This clonotype has a count of ten or more. This chain connects TRBV11-3 to TRBJ2-3; no clear D gene. With 3 bases removed from V and 1 base from J, the gap between germline ends came to 5 bases. The CDR3 covers 13 residues. Germline CDR1 is SGHNT and CDR2 is YENEEA. The CDR3 DNA follows: TGTGCCAGCAGCTTGGCAGGCACAGATACGCAGTATTTT. Encoded protein: CASSLAGTDTQYF.

This clonotype was detected ten times or more. V gene TRBV7-2 combines with J gene TRBJ2-1; 14 bases match TRBD2. The germline V gene has CDR1 SGHTA and CDR2 FQGNSA. CDR3 length: 15 amino acids. V lost 4 bases, J lost 7 bases, and 3 bases stayed unmatched. CDR3 nucleotide sequence: TGTGCCAGCAGCTGGAGGACTAGCGGGAGGAATGAGCAGTTCTTC. Amino acid sequence: CASSWRTSGRNEQFF. Looking up the rest from reference TRBV7-2 and TRBJ2-1 gives the full variable domain: GAGVSQSPSNKVTEKGKDVELRCDPISGHTALYWYRQSLGQGLEFLIYFQGNSAPDKSGLPSDRFSAERTGGSVSTLTIQRTQQEDSAVYLCASSWRTSGRNEQFFGPGTRLTVL.

This clonotype was recorded at least ten times. V is TRBV9 and J is TRBJ2-1; D not resolved. V was shortened by 3 bases and J by 10 bases, with 5 bases between the two germline ends. In germline, CDR1 is SGDLS, CDR2 YYNGEE. This CDR3 is 10 amino acids long. CDR3 in amino acids: CASSGLEQFF. DNA for the CDR3: TGTGCCAGCAGCGGGTTAGAGCAGTTCTTC. The whole variable domain, remainder taken from reference TRBV9 and TRBJ2-1, is DSGVTQTPKHLITATGQRVTLRCSPRSGDLSVYWYQQSLDQGLQFLIQYYNGEERAKGNILERFSAQQFPDLHSELNLSSLELGDSALYFCASSGLEQFFGPGTRLTVL.

Notes on this clonotype: A much larger clone differs from this one at a single base, so this may be a read error. As DNA, the CDR3 is TGCAGCGTTGAAGATCCTATCAGGGGACGGGGGACCCAGTACTTC. Translation: CSVEDPIRGRGTQYF. The chain couples TRBV29-1 to TRBJ2-5; TRBD1 might be the D (6 bases). Trimming took 0 bases from V and 7 from J, leaving 18 bases between them. Germline CDR1 reads SQVTM; CDR2 reads ANQGSEA. The CDR3 is 15 residues long.

In its sample, this clonotype was seen many times. The V gene is TRBV11-3, the J gene TRBJ2-7, with D possibly being TRBD2 (6 bases). Germline V gives CDR1 SGHNT, CDR2 YENEEA. With 4 bases removed from V and 3 bases from J, the gap between germline ends came to 16 bases. This CDR3 is 15 amino acids long. The CDR3 here is CASSSGTLRNYEQYF. CDR3 nucleotide sequence: TGTGCCAGCAGCTCCGGGACTCTCAGAAACTACGAGCAGTACTTC. Full variable domain (rest looked up from reference TRBV11-3 and TRBJ2-7): EAGVVQSPRYKIIEKKQPVAFWCNPISGHNTLYWYLQNLGQGPELLIRYENEEAVDDSQLPKDRFSAERLKGVDSTLKIQPAELGDSAVYLCASSSGTLRNYEQYFGPGTRLTVT.

This clonotype occurred many times. The V gene is TRBV5-1, the J gene TRBJ1-1; 10 bases agree with TRBD1. Trimming at V came to 3 bases and at J to 0 bases, leaving 8 bases not matched to a gene. The germline CDR1 and CDR2 sequences are SGHRS and YFSETQ. This CDR3 spans 17 amino acids. The CDR3 here is CASSSGQGGSMNTEAFF. The CDR3 DNA follows: TGCGCCAGCAGCTCAGGACAGGGGGGGTCGATGAACACTGAAGCTTTCTTT.